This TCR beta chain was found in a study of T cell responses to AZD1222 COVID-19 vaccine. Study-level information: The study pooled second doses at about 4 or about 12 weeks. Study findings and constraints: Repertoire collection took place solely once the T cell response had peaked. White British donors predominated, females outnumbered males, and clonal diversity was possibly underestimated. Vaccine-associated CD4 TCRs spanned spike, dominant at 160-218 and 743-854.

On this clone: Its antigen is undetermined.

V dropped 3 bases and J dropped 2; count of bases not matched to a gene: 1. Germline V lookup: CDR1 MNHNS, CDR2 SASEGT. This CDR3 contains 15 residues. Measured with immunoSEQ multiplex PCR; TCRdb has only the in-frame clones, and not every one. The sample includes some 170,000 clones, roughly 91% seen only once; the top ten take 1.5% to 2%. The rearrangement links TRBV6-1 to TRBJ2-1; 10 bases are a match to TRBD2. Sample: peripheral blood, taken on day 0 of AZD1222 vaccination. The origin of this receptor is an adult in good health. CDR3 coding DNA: TGTGCCAGCAGTGATCTAGCGGGGGCCTACAATGAGCAGTTCTTC. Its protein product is CASSDLAGAYNEQFF.